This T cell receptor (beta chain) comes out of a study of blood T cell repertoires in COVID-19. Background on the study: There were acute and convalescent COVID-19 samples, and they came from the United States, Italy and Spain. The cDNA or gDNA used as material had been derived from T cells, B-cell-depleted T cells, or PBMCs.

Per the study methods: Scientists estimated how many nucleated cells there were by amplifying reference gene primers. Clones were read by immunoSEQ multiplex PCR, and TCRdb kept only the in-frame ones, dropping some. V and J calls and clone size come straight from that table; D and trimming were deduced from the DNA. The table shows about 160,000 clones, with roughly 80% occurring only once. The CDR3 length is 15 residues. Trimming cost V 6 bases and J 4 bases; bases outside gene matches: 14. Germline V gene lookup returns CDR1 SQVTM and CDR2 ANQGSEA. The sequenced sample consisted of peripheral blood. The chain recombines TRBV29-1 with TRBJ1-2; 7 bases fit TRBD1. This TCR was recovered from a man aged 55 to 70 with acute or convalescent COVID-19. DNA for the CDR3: TGCAGCGTCCCTGGAGGGGGACAGAGGATCTATGGCTACACCTTC. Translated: CSVPGGGQRIYGYTF.